The 23 T cell receptor beta chains below were found in one sample sequenced in a study of shared clonotypes between healthy human individuals. Terminally differentiated effector memory CD45RA+ cells were left out of the naive CD8 fraction, which was CD45RO-negative and positively selected for CCR7. Clones were read by immunoSEQ multiplex PCR, and TCRdb kept only the in-frame ones, dropping some. Of around 640,000 clones in the sample, roughly 95% are singletons; the top ten hold roughly 0.1%. Sequencing used naive CD8+ T cells sorted from blood. These receptor sequences come from a young woman in good health.

The gene calls are TRBV27 and TRBJ2-7, with 9 bases matching TRBD1. Germline-derived CDR1 and CDR2 are MNHEY and SMNVEV (reference sequence). CDR3 size: 14 residues. After removal of 9 bases from V and 4 bases from J, the junction contained 10 bases not matched to a gene. The CDR3 spells CASSTGQGLYEQYF. In DNA form, the CDR3 reads TGTGCCAGTTCGACCGGACAGGGGTTATACGAGCAGTACTTC.

The rearrangement joins TRBV27 to TRBJ2-1, with TRBD2 matching over 13 bases. This CDR3 comprises 16 residues. Germline V gives CDR1 MNHEY, CDR2 SMNVEV (reference sequence). Germline trimming cut 5 bases from V and 6 bases from J; bases unmatched to any gene: 7. This CDR3 reads CASSAGTSGISNEQFF. CDR3 DNA: TGTGCCAGCAGTGCCGGGACTAGCGGGATTAGCAATGAGCAGTTCTTC.

This sequence joins TRBV28 and TRBJ2-3; D assignment may be TRBD1 or TRBD2 (5 bases each). The germline CDR1 and CDR2 sequences are MDHEN and SYDVKM. The CDR3 contains 16 residues. V was shortened by 5 bases and J by 7 bases, with 22 bases between the two germline ends. CDR3 sequence (DNA): TGTGCCAGCAGTCGCCGGGACCGGCCCCGCGGTCATACGCAGTATTTT. It encodes CASSRRDRPRGHTQYF.

This clone was detected only once. The chain recombines TRBV28 with TRBJ2-1; no reliable D call. The CDR3 is 14 residues long. Germline assignment: CDR1 MDHEN and CDR2 SYDVKM. The V end lost 3 bases, the J end lost 3 bases, and 9 bases lay between the germline ends. Written as DNA, the CDR3 is TGTGCCAGCAGTTTTGGGGTGGGCTACAATGAGCAGTTCTTC. Its protein is CASSFGVGYNEQFF.

The V gene is TRBV19, the J gene TRBJ2-1; D is ambiguous. Between the trimmed V and J ends, which lost 5 bases and 0 bases, there was a span of 5 bases. CDR3 length: 13 residues. Germline CDR1 and CDR2: LNHDA and SQIVND (reference sequence). CDR3: CASSRVSYNEQFF. The CDR3, as DNA: TGTGCCAGTAGTCGAGTCTCCTACAATGAGCAGTTCTTC.

This clone is a singleton in its sample. The chain couples TRBV19 to TRBJ1-2; 8 nucleotides agree with TRBD1. V trimming: 5 bases; J trimming: 2 bases; junction bases outside the gene matches: 7. CDR3 length equals 15 residues. Germline CDR1 and CDR2: LNHDA and SQIVND (reference sequence). CDR3 nucleotides: TGTGCCAGTAGTCCAAAACGGACAGGGAACTATGGCTACACCTTC. Translating it yields CASSPKRTGNYGYTF.

The chain links TRBV28 to TRBJ2-5; possible D gene TRBD1, 6 bases. Trimming took 6 bases from V and 1 from J, leaving 9 bases between them. Germline CDR1 is MDHEN and CDR2 is SYDVKM. The CDR3 is 13 residues long. The CDR3 DNA sequence: TGTGCCAGCAGACTACAGGGCCAAGAGACCCAGTACTTC. Translation gives CASRLQGQETQYF.

The chain recombines TRBV11-2 with TRBJ2-7, with D perhaps being TRBD1 or TRBD2 (6 bases each). The germline gives CDR1 SGHAT, CDR2 FQNNGV. This CDR3 has 16 residues. The V and J ends lost 5 bases and 2 bases respectively, with 19 bases between them. This CDR3 is CASSDTGRIITYEQYF. As DNA, the CDR3 is TGTGCCAGCAGCGACACAGGGAGGATTATAACCTACGAGCAGTACTTC.

V usage is TRBV11-3 and J usage is TRBJ2-7, with D perhaps matching TRBD1 or TRBD2 (5 bases each). The CDR3 extends over 13 amino acids. Germline V gene lookup returns CDR1 SGHNT and CDR2 YENEEA. Trimming took 1 base from V and 7 from J, leaving 11 bases between them. CDR3 amino acids: CASSLGVWGEQYF. Written as DNA, the CDR3 is TGTGCCAGCAGCTTAGGGGTTTGGGGGGAGCAGTACTTC.

The chain has TRBV14 and TRBJ2-3, with D unresolved. Trimming shortened V by 1 base and J by 6 bases, and 11 bases separated the two germline ends. The CDR3 extends over 14 amino acids. Germline V gene sequence: CDR1 SGHDN, CDR2 FVKESK. The CDR3 sequence is CASSQVLSPDTQYF. DNA of the CDR3: TGTGCCAGCAGCCAAGTATTGAGCCCGGATACGCAGTATTTT. Filled out from reference TRBV14 and TRBJ2-3, the complete variable domain reads EAGVTQFPSHSVIEKGQTVTLRCDPISGHDNLYWYRRVMGKEIKFLLHFVKESKQDESGMPNNRFLAERTGGTYSTLKVQPAELEDSGVYFCASSQVLSPDTQYFGPGTRLTVL.

The chain has TRBV19 and TRBJ2-7; D ambiguous. Germline CDR1 is LNHDA and CDR2 is SQIVND (reference sequence). Trimming took 1 base from V and 0 from J, leaving 10 bases between them. This CDR3 region has 15 residues. The chain's CDR3 is CASSIGVAASYEQYF. DNA for the CDR3: TGTGCCAGTAGTATAGGCGTAGCCGCCTCCTACGAGCAGTACTTC.

The genes are TRBV7-6 and TRBJ2-7; D gene unclear. V was trimmed by 1 base and J by 7 bases, leaving 11 bases between them. The CDR3 length is 13 residues. Germline V lookup: CDR1 SGHVS, CDR2 FNYEAQ. In nucleotides, the CDR3 is TGTGCCAGCAGCTTAGAAGCATCCGGAGAGCAGTACTTC. Translated: CASSLEASGEQYF.

The J gene is TRBJ2-1, the V gene TRBV27; no definite D call. Germline lookup yields CDR1 MNHEY and CDR2 SMNVEV (reference sequence). CDR3 length: 16 amino acids. The germline V and J ends were trimmed by 5 bases and 0 bases, with 14 bases remaining between them. In DNA, the CDR3 is TGTGCCAGCAGTCCCTCAGGCCCCGGCTCCTACAATGAGCAGTTCTTC. The encoded protein is CASSPSGPGSYNEQFF.

This rearrangement joins TRBV4-2 to TRBJ2-1, with 14 bases fitting TRBD2. J was trimmed by 8 bases and V by 3 bases; bases with no gene match: 6. This CDR3 comprises 16 residues. CDR1 LGHNA and CDR2 YNFKEQ come from the germline V gene. CDR3 region: CASSQRGLAGADEQFF. CDR3 in DNA: TGTGCCAGCAGCCAGAGGGGACTAGCGGGAGCCGATGAGCAGTTCTTC.

The chain is built from TRBV28 and TRBJ2-1; TRBD2 agrees at 11 bases. V gave up 6 bases and J gave up 9 bases; unmatched junction bases: 16. Germline V CDR1 and CDR2: MDHEN, SYDVKM. The CDR3 extends over 17 amino acids. Here the CDR3 DNA reads TGTGCCAGCAGCCTATTACCAGAACTAGCGGGAGTGATTGAGCAGTTCTTC. This gives the protein CASSLLPELAGVIEQFF.

The genes are TRBV10-2 and TRBJ1-2; 10 positions agree with TRBD1. Unmatched junction bases numbered 5, after V lost 4 bases and J lost 6 bases. Germline lookup yields CDR1 WSHSY and CDR2 SAAADI. This CDR3 contains 14 residues. In DNA, the CDR3 is TGCGCCAGCAGTGTAGTGACAGGGGGCGATGGCTACACCTTC. Translation: CASSVVTGGDGYTF.

The chain uses TRBV5-5 and TRBJ2-7; 7 positions match TRBD1. Germline lookup yields CDR1 SGHKS and CDR2 YYEKEE (reference sequence). The CDR3 is 13 amino acids. V gave up 3 bases and J gave up 4 bases; unmatched junction bases: 4. The CDR3 region is CASSSGTEYEQYF. The CDR3, as DNA: TGTGCCAGCAGCTCCGGGACAGAATACGAGCAGTACTTC.

In this sample, this clone turned up once. The V gene is TRBV28, the J gene TRBJ1-5, with 8 bases identical to TRBD1. The V gene's germline CDR1 is MDHEN and CDR2 SYDVKM. After removal of 3 bases from V and 6 bases from J, the junction contained 4 bases not matched to a gene. The CDR3 is 14 residues long. The CDR3 loop reads CASSFQGASQPQHF. Written as DNA, the CDR3 is TGTGCCAGCAGTTTCCAGGGGGCAAGTCAGCCCCAGCATTTT.

This clone showed up just a few times. The CDR3 bases are TGTGCCAGCAGCTTGGGGGACGGCCATACGGAGACCCAGTACTTC. Translation: CASSLGDGHTETQYF. V gene TRBV11-2 combines with J gene TRBJ2-5; D possibly uses TRBD1 or TRBD2 (5 bases each). The CDR3 spans 15 residues. The V end was cut by 3 bases, the J end by 5 bases, with 16 bases between. Per the germline V gene, CDR1 is SGHAT and CDR2 is FQNNGV.

The J gene is TRBJ2-1, the V gene TRBV27; D may be TRBD2 (6 bases). This CDR3 comprises 15 residues. From germline, CDR1 is MNHEY and CDR2 SMNVEV (reference sequence). The V end lost 3 bases, the J end lost 5 bases, and 14 bases lay between the germline ends. This chain's CDR3 is CASSFGLASNNEQFF. The CDR3 DNA sequence: TGTGCCAGCAGTTTTGGGCTAGCGTCAAACAATGAGCAGTTCTTC.

This chain links TRBV7-8 with TRBJ1-1; D ambiguous. CDR1 and CDR2 (germline): SGHVS, FQNEAQ. Trimming shortened V by 7 bases and J by 5 bases, and 23 bases separated the two germline ends. The CDR3 has 16 amino acids. CDR3 protein: CASTIARFGGRTEAFF. The CDR3 bases are TGTGCCAGCACCATCGCGAGATTTGGCGGTCGGACTGAAGCTTTCTTT.

This chain uses TRBV4-1 with TRBJ1-1; D is unclear. The CDR3 totals 16 residues. From germline, CDR1 is MGHRA and CDR2 YSYEKL. The V and J ends lost 0 bases and 5 bases respectively, with 16 bases between them. In DNA form, the CDR3 reads TGCGCCAGCAGCCAAGAGTGGGAGGGAATAGGTACTGAAGCTTTCTTT. This codes for CASSQEWEGIGTEAFF.

The table lists this clone with a count of one. This chain joins TRBV27 and TRBJ1-5, with 12 nucleotides matching TRBD1. The CDR3 consists of 16 residues. Germline V gene lookup returns CDR1 MNHEY and CDR2 SMNVEV (reference sequence). V trimming: 5 bases; J trimming: 6 bases; junction bases outside the gene matches: 8. This CDR3 is CASSTRGTGGSQPQHF. In DNA, the CDR3 is TGTGCCAGCAGTACAAGGGGGACAGGGGGCAGTCAGCCCCAGCATTTT.